A single TCR beta chain is shown here with its context. Antigen unknown. The data originate from a study of cytomegalovirus exposure and HLA in healthy donors. The PCR employed 60 Vbeta primers together with 13 Jbeta primers. Profiling relied on immunoSEQ multiplex PCR, and the TCRdb table lists in-frame clones only, not all of them. The sample yields around 130,000 clones, 80% to 90% seen once. The CDR3 contains 13 residues. CDR1 is KGHSH and CDR2 is LQKENI in the germline V gene. V was pared by 3 bases and J by 9 bases, with 14 bases between. Overall study results and limits: It was reported in a later analysis that an Asian-associated ancestry cluster showed fewer N-insertions than the roughly 670-donor mean. The authors enumerated under 200 TCR beta chains as linked to cytomegalovirus. There were several of the most significant clusters that appeared linked to common viral pathogens in a later analysis.

The chain recombines TRBV18 with TRBJ1-1; D is perhaps TRBD1 (5 bases). This clonotype was sampled from a woman younger than 35 in good health and CMV-seropositive. Sample: PBMCs. The CDR3 reads CASSPLTEAQAFF. In DNA form, the CDR3 reads TGTGCCAGCTCACCGTTGACAGAAGCTCAAGCTTTCTTT.